The 17 T cell receptor beta chains presented below share a single source sample, sequenced in a study of cytomegalovirus exposure and HLA in healthy donors. In the PCR, 60 Vbeta and 13 Jbeta primers were used. Sequencing used immunoSEQ multiplex PCR; TCRdb keeps in-frame clones, though not all of them. The table lists fewer than 100,000 clones, over 70% of them singletons. Sequenced: PBMCs. The receptors were gathered from a male donor in good health and CMV-seronegative.

This clone is a singleton in its sample. This chain joins TRBV20-1 and TRBJ1-1; D gene uncertain. V was shortened by 7 bases and J by 10 bases, with 13 bases between the two germline ends. Germline V lookup: CDR1 DFQATT, CDR2 SNEGSKA (reference sequence). This CDR3 spans 10 amino acids. The CDR3 DNA sequence: TGCAGTGTCTCATCGGGAAGAGCTTTCTTT. Its protein product is CSVSSGRAFF.

V gene TRBV14 combines with J gene TRBJ2-1; the match to TRBD2 covers 9 bases. The CDR3 totals 15 residues. Germline-derived CDR1 and CDR2 are SGHDN and FVKESK. V dropped 0 bases and J dropped 5; count of bases not matched to a gene: 2. CDR3 sequence: CASSQEGTSHNEQFF. CDR3 coding DNA: TGTGCCAGCAGCCAAGAAGGGACTAGCCACAATGAGCAGTTCTTC.

The rearrangement uses TRBV7-4 and TRBJ2-3; D is unresolved. V gave up 2 bases and J gave up 0 bases, with 12 bases separating them. CDR1 and CDR2 (germline): SGHVT, SQSDAQ. The CDR3 loop spans 16 amino acids. CDR3: CASSLSLSESTDTQYF. Written as DNA, the CDR3 is TGTGCCAGCAGCTTATCGCTATCTGAAAGCACAGATACGCAGTATTTT.

The rearrangement uses TRBV4-3 and TRBJ1-4; maybe TRBD1 (6 bases). Trimming left V 3 bases short and J 2 bases short, with 7 bases between. Germline assignment: CDR1 LGHNA and CDR2 YSLEER. The CDR3 is 14 amino acids. The CDR3 DNA follows: TGCGCCAGCAGCCACGACAGGACTAATGAAAAACTGTTTTTT. Translated, it gives CASSHDRTNEKLFF.

V gene TRBV9 combines with J gene TRBJ2-1; TRBD2 matches at 13 bases. Germline V gene sequence: CDR1 SGDLS, CDR2 YYNGEE. This CDR3 contains 17 residues. Unmatched junction bases numbered 8, after V lost 1 base and J lost 7 bases. Here the CDR3 DNA reads TGTGCCAGCAGCGTATACTCCGGACTAGCGGGAGTAAATGAGCAGTTCTTC. It translates to CASSVYSGLAGVNEQFF.

J is TRBJ2-1 and V is TRBV7-5; the table calls TRBD2, which could not be checked here. TRBV7-5 is described as a pseudogene. The CDR3 extends over 19 amino acids. Here the CDR3 DNA reads TGTGCCAGAAGCCTCGGATTGGCGATAGCGGGGGGGAGCTACAATGAGCAGTTCTTC. Its translation is CARSLGLAIAGGSYNEQFF.

The V call is TRBV6-1, the J call TRBJ1-1; D possibly corresponds to TRBD1 (5 bases). The CDR3 is 13 residues long. Germline values: CDR1 MNHNS, CDR2 SASEGT. Trimming took off 3 bases at V and 4 bases at J, with 9 bases between the two ends. The chain's CDR3 is CASSDQQVTEAFF. CDR3 in DNA: TGTGCCAGCAGTGACCAACAGGTCACTGAAGCTTTCTTT.

The CDR3 spells CASSEGDRGSNTEAFF. CDR3 coding DNA: TGTGCCAGCAGTGAGGGGGACAGGGGTTCGAACACTGAAGCTTTCTTT. The chain has TRBV6-1 and TRBJ1-1; 10 bases match TRBD1. The CDR3 covers 16 residues. From germline, CDR1 is MNHNS and CDR2 SASEGT. V trimming: 3 bases; J trimming: 1 base; junction bases outside the gene matches: 5.

V is TRBV7-2 and J is TRBJ2-1; TRBD2 might be the D (7 bases). Germline loops: CDR1 SGHTA, CDR2 FQGNSA. Trimming removed 6 bases from V and 4 bases from J, with 16 bases in between. The CDR3 has 15 amino acids. The CDR3 sequence is CASRSRGGPYNEQFF. The CDR3 DNA reads TGTGCCAGCAGATCTAGGGGGGGACCGTACAATGAGCAGTTCTTC.

In this sample, this clone turned up a few times. CDR3: CASSRSGTGGNEQYF. CDR3 nucleotides: TGCGCCAGCAGCCGGTCCGGGACAGGTGGGAACGAGCAGTACTTC. The genes are TRBV4-3 and TRBJ2-7; 8 nucleotides align to TRBD1. With V trimmed by 4 bases and J by 5 bases, 10 bases remained unmatched. The CDR3 loop spans 15 amino acids. CDR1 and CDR2 from the germline V gene are LGHNA and YSLEER.

The gene calls are TRBV28 and TRBJ1-5; the D is unclear. The CDR3 consists of 13 residues. The ends were cut back, 5 bases at V and 1 base at J, with 6 bases in the middle. Germline V lookup: CDR1 MDHEN, CDR2 SYDVKM. DNA of the CDR3: TGTGCCAGCAGTCTAGACAGCAATCAGCCCCAGCATTTT. This codes for CASSLDSNQPQHF. Complete variable domain (other parts from reference TRBV28 and TRBJ1-5): DVKVTQSSRYLVKRTGEKVFLECVQDMDHENMFWYRQDPGLGLRLIYFSYDVKMKEKGDIPEGYSVSREKKERFSLILESASTNQTSMYLCASSLDSNQPQHFGDGTRLSIL.

Here the CDR3 DNA reads TGCAGTGTTGTAAATAAAGAGACCCAGTACTTC. It encodes CSVVNKETQYF. The rearrangement joins TRBV20-1 to TRBJ2-5; D remains ambiguous. The CDR3 is made up of 11 amino acids. Looked up from germline, CDR1 is DFQATT and CDR2 is SNEGSKA (reference sequence). V lost 7 bases and J lost 3, with 9 bases in between.

In this sample, this clone turned up a few times. The V gene is TRBV5-1, the J gene TRBJ1-6, with D unresolved. Germline lookup yields CDR1 SGHRS and CDR2 YFSETQ. The V and J ends lost 0 bases and 8 bases respectively, with 12 bases between them. This CDR3 comprises 15 residues. The CDR3 DNA reads as TGCGCCAGCAGCTTGGCCGGCGGACTGGATTCACCCCTCCACTTT. Translation gives CASSLAGGLDSPLHF.

This clone was seen a few times. The rearrangement uses TRBV4-1 and TRBJ1-1; 10 nucleotides match TRBD1. The germline V gene has CDR1 MGHRA and CDR2 YSYEKL. The CDR3 consists of 15 residues. J lost 0 bases, V lost 6 bases, and 4 bases had no gene match. This CDR3 reads CASRDRGSMNTEAFF. Written as DNA, the CDR3 is TGCGCCAGCAGGGACAGGGGGAGTATGAACACTGAAGCTTTCTTT.

This clone was found once. The rearrangement uses TRBV6-5 and TRBJ1-2, with TRBD1 as a possible D gene (5 bases). This CDR3 comprises 16 residues. Per the germline V gene, CDR1 is MNHEY and CDR2 is SVGAGI. V lost 2 bases, J lost 1 base, and 14 bases lay in between. The CDR3 reads CASSYRGPSSNYGYTF. DNA for the CDR3: TGTGCCAGCAGTTACAGGGGCCCGAGCAGTAACTATGGCTACACCTTC.

V and J are TRBV2 and TRBJ2-7; D gene ambiguous. The germline V gene has CDR1 SNHLY and CDR2 FYNNEI. The V gene lost 1 base and the J gene lost 2 bases, with 9 bases spanning the gap. This CDR3 spans 14 amino acids. CDR3 bases: TGTGCCAGCAGTGAAGTGGCCGGAGCCTACGAGCAGTACTTC. Protein: CASSEVAGAYEQYF.

The J gene is TRBJ2-1, the V gene TRBV6-6; 10 bases line up with TRBD1. In germline, CDR1 is MNHNY, CDR2 SVGAGI (reference sequence). This CDR3 spans 15 amino acids. V trimming: 5 bases; J trimming: 9 bases; junction bases outside the gene matches: 10. The CDR3, as DNA: TGTGCCAGCAGTATAGGACAGGGGGGGCTCCTTGAGCAGTTCTTC. It yields the protein CASSIGQGGLLEQFF.